This T cell receptor beta chain was retrieved from a study of blood T cell repertoires in COVID-19. The study recruited people aged 18 to 89 years across about two dozen US areas. Using immunoSEQ multiplex PCR, the repertoire was profiled, and TCRdb retains in-frame clones only, with some absent. There are hundreds of thousands of clones in the sample; almost 90% occur only once, and about 14% lies in the top ten. Trimming removed 7 bases from V and 10 bases from J, with 17 bases in between. Looked up from germline, CDR1 is MNHEY and CDR2 is SMNVEV (reference sequence). The CDR3 contains 13 residues.

The TCR comes from a woman aged 50 to 60 with acute COVID-19. Sequenced material: PBMCs or T cells enriched from blood (not recorded which). The chain combines TRBV27 with TRBJ2-1, with no clear D. CDR3 sequence reads: CASKGWARPEQFF. CDR3 DNA sequence: TGTGCCAGCAAAGGTTGGGCACGACCGGAGCAGTTCTTC.